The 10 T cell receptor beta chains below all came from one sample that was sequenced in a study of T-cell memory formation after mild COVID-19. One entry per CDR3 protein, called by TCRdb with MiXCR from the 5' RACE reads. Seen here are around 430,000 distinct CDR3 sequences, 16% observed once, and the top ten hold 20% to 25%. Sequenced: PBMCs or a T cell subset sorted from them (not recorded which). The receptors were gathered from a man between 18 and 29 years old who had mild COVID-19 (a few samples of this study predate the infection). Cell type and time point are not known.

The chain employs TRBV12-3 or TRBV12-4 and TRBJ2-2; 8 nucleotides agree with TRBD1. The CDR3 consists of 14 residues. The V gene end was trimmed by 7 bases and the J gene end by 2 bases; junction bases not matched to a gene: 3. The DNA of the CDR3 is TGTGCCAGCACCAGGGGGCCCAACACCGGGGAGCTGTTTTTT. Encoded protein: CASTRGPNTGELFF.

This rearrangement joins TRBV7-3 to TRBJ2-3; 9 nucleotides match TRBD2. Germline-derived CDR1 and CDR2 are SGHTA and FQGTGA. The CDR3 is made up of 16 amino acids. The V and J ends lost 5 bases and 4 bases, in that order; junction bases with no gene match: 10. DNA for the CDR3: TGTGCCAGCAGCCCATCGAAGCGGGGGGCGGCAGATACGCAGTATTTT. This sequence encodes CASSPSKRGAADTQYF.

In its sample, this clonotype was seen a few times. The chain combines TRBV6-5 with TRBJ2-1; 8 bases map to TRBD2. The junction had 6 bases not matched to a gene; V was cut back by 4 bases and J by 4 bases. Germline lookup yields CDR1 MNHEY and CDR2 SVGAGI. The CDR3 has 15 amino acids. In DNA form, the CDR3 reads TGTGCCAGCAGTTCTATTAGCGGGGCGTACAATGAGCAGTTCTTC. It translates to CASSSISGAYNEQFF.

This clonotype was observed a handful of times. CDR3 sequence (DNA): TGTGCCAGCAGCTTGAGGGGAACAGAAAAACTGTTTTTT. This codes for CASSLRGTEKLFF. The chain couples TRBV5-6 to TRBJ1-4; possibly TRBD1 for D (5 bases). This CDR3 region has 13 residues. Between the trimmed V and J ends, which lost 1 base and 8 bases, there was a span of 9 bases. From germline, CDR1 is SGHDT and CDR2 YYEEEE.

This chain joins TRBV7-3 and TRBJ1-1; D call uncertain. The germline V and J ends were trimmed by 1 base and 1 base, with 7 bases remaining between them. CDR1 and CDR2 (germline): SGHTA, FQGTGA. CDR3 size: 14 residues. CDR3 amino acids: CASSLMGWNTEAFF. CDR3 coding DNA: TGTGCCAGCAGCTTAATGGGGTGGAACACTGAAGCTTTCTTT.

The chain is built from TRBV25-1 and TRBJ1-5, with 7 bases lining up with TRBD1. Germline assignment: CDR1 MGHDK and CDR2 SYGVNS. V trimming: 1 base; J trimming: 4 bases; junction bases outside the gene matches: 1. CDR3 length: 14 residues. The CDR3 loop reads CASSELQGNQPQHF. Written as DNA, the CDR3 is TGTGCCAGCAGTGAATTACAGGGGAATCAGCCCCAGCATTTT.

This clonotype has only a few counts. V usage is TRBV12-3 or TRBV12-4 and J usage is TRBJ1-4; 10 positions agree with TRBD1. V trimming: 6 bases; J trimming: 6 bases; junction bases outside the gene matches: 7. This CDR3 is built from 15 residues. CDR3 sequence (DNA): TGTGCCAGCAGCCTAGGACAGGGGGAATATGAAAAACTGTTTTTT. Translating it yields CASSLGQGEYEKLFF.

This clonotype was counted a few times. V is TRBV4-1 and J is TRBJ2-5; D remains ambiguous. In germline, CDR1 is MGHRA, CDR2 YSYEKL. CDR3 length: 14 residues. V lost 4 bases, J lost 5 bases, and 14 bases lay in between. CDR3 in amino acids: CASSPLPGLETQYF. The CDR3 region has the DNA TGCGCCAGCAGCCCCCTTCCGGGCCTGGAGACCCAGTACTTC.

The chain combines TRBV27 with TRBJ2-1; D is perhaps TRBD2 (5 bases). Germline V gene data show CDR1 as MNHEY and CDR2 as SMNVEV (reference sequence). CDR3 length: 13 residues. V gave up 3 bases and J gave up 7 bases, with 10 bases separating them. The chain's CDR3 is CASSFRPGNEQFF. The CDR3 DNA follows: TGTGCCAGCAGTTTCCGGCCGGGAAATGAGCAGTTCTTC.

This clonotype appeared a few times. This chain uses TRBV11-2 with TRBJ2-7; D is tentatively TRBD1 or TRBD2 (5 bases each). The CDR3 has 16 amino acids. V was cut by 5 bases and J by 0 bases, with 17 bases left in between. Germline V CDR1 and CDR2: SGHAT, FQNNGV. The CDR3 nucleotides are TGTGCCAGCAGCGCCTCTGTGGGACGGAGCTCCTACGAGCAGTACGTC. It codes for CASSASVGRSSYEQYV.